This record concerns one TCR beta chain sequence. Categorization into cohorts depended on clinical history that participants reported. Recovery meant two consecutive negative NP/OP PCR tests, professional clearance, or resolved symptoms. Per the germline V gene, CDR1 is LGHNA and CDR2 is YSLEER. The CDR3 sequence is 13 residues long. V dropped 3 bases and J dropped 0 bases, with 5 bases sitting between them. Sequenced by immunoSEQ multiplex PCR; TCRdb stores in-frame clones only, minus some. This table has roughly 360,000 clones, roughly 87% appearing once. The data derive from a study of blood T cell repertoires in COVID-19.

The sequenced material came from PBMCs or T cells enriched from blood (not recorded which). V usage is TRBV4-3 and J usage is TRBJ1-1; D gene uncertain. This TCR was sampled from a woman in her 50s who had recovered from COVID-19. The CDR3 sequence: CASSHDLNTEAFF. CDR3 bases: TGCGCCAGCAGCCATGACTTGAACACTGAAGCTTTCTTT.